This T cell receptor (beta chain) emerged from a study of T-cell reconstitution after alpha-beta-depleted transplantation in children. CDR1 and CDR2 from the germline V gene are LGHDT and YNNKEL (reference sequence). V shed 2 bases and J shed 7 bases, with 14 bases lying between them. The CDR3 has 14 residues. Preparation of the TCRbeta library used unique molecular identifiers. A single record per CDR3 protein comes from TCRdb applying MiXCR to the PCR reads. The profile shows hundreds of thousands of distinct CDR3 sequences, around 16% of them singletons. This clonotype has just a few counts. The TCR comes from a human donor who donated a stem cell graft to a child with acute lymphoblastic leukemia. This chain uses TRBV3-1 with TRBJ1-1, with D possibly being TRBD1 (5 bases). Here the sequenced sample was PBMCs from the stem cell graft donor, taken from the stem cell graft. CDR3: CASSQHGRQLEAFF. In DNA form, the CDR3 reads TGTGCCAGCAGCCAACACGGGCGACAGCTTGAAGCTTTCTTT.